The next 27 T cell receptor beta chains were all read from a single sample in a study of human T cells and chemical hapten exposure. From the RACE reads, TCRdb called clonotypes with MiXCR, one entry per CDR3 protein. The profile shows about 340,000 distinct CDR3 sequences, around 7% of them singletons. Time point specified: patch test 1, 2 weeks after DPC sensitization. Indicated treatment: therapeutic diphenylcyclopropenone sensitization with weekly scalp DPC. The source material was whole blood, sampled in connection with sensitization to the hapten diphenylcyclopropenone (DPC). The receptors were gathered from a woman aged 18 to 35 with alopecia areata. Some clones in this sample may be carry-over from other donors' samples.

The CDR3 region has the DNA TGTGCCAGCTCACCACTGGGGGGACTACAATGGGAGCAGTTCTTC. It codes for CASSPLGGLQWEQFF. The chain carries TRBV18 and TRBJ2-1; 7 positions agree with TRBD2. Looked up from germline, CDR1 is KGHSH and CDR2 is LQKENI. J was trimmed by 10 bases and V by 1 base; bases with no gene match: 10. The CDR3 contains 15 residues.

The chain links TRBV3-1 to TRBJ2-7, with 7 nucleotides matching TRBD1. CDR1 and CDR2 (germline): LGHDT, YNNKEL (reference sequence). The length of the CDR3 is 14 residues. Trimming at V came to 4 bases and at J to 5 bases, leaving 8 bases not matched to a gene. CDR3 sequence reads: CASSPRQGHHEQYF. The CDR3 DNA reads TGTGCCAGCAGCCCCCGACAGGGTCACCACGAGCAGTACTTC.

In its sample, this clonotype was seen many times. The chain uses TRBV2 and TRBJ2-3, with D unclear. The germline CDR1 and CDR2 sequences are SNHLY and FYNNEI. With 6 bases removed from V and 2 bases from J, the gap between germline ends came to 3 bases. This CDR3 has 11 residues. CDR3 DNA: TGTGCCAGCAGCGTCACAGATACGCAGTATTTT. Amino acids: CASSVTDTQYF.

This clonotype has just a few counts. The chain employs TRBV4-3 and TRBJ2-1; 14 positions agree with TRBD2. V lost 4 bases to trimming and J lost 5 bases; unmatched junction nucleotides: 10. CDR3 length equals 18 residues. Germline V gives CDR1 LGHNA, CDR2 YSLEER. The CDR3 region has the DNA TGCGCCAGCAGCCTCAACGTTCCGGGACTAGCGGGGGACAATGAGCAGTTCTTC. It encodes CASSLNVPGLAGDNEQFF.

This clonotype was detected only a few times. Written as DNA, the CDR3 is TGTGCCAGCTCACCAGAGACGCGCACACCCCTCCACTTT. Translating it yields CASSPETRTPLHF. J is TRBJ1-6 and V is TRBV18; D ambiguous. Germline assignment: CDR1 KGHSH and CDR2 LQKENI. This CDR3 has 13 residues. V shed 2 bases and J shed 11 bases, with 10 bases lying between them.

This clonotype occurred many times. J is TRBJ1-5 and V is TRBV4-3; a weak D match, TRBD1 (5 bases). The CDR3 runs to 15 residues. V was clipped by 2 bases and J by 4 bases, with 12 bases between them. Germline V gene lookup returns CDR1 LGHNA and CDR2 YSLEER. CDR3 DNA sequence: TGCGCCAGCAGCCAACTATATCAGGGAAATCAGCCCCAGCATTTT. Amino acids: CASSQLYQGNQPQHF.

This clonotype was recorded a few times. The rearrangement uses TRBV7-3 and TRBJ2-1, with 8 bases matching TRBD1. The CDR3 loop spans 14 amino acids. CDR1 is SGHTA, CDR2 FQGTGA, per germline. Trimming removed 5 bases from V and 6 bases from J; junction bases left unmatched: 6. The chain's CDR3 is CASSPSGQVNEQFF. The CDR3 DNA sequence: TGTGCCAGCAGCCCATCGGGACAGGTCAATGAGCAGTTCTTC.

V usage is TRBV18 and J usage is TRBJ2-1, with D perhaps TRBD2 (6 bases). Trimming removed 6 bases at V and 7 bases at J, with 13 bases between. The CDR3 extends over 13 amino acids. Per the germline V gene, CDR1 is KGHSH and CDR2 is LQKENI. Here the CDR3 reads CASSRTAGNEQFF. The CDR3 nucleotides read TGTGCCAGCTCCCGGACTGCGGGGAATGAGCAGTTCTTC.

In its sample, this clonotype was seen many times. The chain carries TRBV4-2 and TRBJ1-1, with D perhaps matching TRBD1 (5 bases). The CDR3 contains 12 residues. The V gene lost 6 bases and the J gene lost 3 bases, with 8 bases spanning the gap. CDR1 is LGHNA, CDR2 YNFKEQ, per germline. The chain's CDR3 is CASRGTDTEAFF. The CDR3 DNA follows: TGTGCCAGCAGGGGGACGGACACTGAAGCTTTCTTT.

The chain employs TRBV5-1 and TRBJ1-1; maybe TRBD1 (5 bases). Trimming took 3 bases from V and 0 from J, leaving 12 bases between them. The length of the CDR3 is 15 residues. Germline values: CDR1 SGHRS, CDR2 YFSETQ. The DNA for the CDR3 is TGCGCCAGCAGCTGGAATTCAGGGATGAACACTGAAGCTTTCTTT. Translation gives CASSWNSGMNTEAFF.

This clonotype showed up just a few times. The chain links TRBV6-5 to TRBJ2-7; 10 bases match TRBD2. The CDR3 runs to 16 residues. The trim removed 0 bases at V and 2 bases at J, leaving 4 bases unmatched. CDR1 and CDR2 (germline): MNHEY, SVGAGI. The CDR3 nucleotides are TGTGCCAGCAGTTACTCTAGCGGGGGGACAACCTACGAGCAGTACTTC. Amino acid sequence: CASSYSSGGTTYEQYF.

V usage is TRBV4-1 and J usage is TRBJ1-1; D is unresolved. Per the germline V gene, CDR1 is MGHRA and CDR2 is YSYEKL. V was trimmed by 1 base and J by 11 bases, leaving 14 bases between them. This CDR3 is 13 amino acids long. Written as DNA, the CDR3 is TGCGCCAGCAGCCAAGTCGCAGGACTGGAGGCTTTCTTT. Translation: CASSQVAGLEAFF.

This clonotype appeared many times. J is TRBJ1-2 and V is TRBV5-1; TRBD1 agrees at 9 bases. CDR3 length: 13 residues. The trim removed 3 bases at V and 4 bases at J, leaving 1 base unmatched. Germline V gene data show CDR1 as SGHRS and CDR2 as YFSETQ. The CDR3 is CASSSQGAYGYTF. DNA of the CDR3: TGCGCCAGCAGCTCACAGGGGGCCTATGGCTACACCTTC. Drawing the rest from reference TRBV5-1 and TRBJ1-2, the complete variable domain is KAGVTQTPRYLIKTRGQQVTLSCSPISGHRSVSWYQQTPGQGLQFLFEYFSETQRNKGNFPGRFSGRQFSNSRSEMNVSTLELGDSALYLCASSSQGAYGYTFGSGTRLTVV.

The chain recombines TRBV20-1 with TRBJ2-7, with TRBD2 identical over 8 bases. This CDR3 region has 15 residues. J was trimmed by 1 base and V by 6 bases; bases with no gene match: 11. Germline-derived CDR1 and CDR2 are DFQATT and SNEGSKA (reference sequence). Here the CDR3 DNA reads TGCAGTGCGGAATCTTTAGCGGGGCTTTCCTACGAGCAGTACTTC. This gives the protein CSAESLAGLSYEQYF.

The CDR3 coding sequence is TGTGCCAGCAGTTCCCCCCTGGCGGGGAGAGCCAAAAACATTCAGTACTTC. It specifies CASSSPLAGRAKNIQYF. This chain uses TRBV6-6 with TRBJ2-4; a possible D gene is TRBD2 (6 bases). Per the germline V gene, CDR1 is MNHNY and CDR2 is SVGAGI (reference sequence). Trimming shortened V by 4 bases and J by 0 bases, and 16 bases separated the two germline ends. The CDR3 has 17 residues.

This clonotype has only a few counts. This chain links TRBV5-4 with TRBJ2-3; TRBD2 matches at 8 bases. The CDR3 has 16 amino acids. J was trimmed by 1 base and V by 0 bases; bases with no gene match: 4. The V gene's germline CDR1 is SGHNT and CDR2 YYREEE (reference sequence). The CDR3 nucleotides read TGTGCCAGCAGCTTGGCCCCGACTAGCGGCACAGATACGCAGTATTTT. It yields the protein CASSLAPTSGTDTQYF.

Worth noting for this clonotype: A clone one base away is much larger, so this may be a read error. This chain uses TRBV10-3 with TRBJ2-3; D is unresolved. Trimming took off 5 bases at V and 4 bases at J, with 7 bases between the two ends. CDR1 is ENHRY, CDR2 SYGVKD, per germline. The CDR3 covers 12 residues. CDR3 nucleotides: TGTGCCATCAGTTCGTACGCAGATACGCAGTATTTT. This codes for CAISSYADTQYF.

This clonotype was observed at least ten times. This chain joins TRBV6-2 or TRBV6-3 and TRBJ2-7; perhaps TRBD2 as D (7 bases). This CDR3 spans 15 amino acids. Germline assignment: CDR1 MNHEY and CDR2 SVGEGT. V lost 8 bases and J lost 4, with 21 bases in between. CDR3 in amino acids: CASWSPRGGGYEQYF. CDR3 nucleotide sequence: TGTGCCAGCTGGTCCCCTAGGGGGGGCGGTTACGAGCAGTACTTC.

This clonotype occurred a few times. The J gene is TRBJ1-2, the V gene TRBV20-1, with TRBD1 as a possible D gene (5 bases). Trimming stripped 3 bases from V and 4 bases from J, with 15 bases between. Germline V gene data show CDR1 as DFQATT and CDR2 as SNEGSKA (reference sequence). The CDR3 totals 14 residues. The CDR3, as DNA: TGCAGTGCTAGTGCCCGGGGGGTGGGCTATGGCTACACCTTC. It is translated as CSASARGVGYGYTF.

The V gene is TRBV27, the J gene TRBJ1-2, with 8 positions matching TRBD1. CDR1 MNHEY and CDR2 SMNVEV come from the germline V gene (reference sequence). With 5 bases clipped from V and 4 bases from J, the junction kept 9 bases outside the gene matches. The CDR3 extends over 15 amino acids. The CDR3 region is CASSPRQGIGYGYTF. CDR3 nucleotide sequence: TGTGCCAGCAGTCCAAGACAGGGGATCGGCTATGGCTACACCTTC.

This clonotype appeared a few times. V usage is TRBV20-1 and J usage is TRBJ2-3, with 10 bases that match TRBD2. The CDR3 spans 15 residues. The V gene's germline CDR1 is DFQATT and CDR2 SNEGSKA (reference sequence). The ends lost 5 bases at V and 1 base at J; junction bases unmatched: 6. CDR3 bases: TGCAGTGCTTGTTCTAGCGGGGGACGCACAGATACGCAGTATTTT. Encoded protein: CSACSSGGRTDTQYF.

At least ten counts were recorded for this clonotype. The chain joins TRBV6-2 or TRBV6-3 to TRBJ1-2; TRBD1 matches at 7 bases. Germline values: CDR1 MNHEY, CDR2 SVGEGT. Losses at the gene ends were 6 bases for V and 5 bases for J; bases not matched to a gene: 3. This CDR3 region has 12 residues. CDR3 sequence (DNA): TGTGCCAGCAGGGGACAGCTATATGGCTACACCTTC. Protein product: CASRGQLYGYTF.

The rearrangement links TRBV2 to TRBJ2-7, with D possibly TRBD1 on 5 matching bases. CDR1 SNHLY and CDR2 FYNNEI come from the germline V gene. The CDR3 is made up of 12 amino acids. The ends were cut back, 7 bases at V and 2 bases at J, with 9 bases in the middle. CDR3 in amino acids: CASIDRAYEQYF. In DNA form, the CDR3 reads TGTGCCAGCATAGACAGAGCCTACGAGCAGTACTTC.

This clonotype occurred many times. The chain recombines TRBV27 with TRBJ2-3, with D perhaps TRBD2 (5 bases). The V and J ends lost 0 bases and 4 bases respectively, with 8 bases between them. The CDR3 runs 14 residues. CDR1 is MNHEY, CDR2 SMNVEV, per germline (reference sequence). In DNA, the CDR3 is TGTGCCAGCAGTTTATCGACGGGATCAGATACGCAGTATTTT. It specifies CASSLSTGSDTQYF.

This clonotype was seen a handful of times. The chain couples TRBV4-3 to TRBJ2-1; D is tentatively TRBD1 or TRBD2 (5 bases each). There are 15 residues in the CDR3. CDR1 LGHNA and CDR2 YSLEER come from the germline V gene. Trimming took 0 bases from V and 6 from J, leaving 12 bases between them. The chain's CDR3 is CASSQDRGAPNEQFF. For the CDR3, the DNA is TGCGCCAGCAGCCAAGATAGGGGAGCCCCCAATGAGCAGTTCTTC.

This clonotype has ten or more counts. This CDR3 reads CSVPRGSGEETQYF. In DNA form, the CDR3 reads TGCAGCGTCCCGAGAGGTAGCGGGGAAGAGACCCAGTACTTC. J is TRBJ2-5 and V is TRBV29-1; 8 bases are a match to TRBD2. Losses at the gene ends were 6 bases for V and 3 bases for J; bases not matched to a gene: 9. Germline-derived CDR1 and CDR2 are SQVTM and ANQGSEA. The CDR3 has 14 amino acids.

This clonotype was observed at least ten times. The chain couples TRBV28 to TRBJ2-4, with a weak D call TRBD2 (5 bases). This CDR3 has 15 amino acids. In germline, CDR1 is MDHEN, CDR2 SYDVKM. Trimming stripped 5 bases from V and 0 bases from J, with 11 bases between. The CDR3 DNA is TGTGCCAGCAGTGTTCCCGGGATAGCCAAAAACATTCAGTACTTC. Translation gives CASSVPGIAKNIQYF. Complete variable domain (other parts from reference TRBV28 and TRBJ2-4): DVKVTQSSRYLVKRTGEKVFLECVQDMDHENMFWYRQDPGLGLRLIYFSYDVKMKEKGDIPEGYSVSREKKERFSLILESASTNQTSMYLCASSVPGIAKNIQYFGAGTRLSVL.